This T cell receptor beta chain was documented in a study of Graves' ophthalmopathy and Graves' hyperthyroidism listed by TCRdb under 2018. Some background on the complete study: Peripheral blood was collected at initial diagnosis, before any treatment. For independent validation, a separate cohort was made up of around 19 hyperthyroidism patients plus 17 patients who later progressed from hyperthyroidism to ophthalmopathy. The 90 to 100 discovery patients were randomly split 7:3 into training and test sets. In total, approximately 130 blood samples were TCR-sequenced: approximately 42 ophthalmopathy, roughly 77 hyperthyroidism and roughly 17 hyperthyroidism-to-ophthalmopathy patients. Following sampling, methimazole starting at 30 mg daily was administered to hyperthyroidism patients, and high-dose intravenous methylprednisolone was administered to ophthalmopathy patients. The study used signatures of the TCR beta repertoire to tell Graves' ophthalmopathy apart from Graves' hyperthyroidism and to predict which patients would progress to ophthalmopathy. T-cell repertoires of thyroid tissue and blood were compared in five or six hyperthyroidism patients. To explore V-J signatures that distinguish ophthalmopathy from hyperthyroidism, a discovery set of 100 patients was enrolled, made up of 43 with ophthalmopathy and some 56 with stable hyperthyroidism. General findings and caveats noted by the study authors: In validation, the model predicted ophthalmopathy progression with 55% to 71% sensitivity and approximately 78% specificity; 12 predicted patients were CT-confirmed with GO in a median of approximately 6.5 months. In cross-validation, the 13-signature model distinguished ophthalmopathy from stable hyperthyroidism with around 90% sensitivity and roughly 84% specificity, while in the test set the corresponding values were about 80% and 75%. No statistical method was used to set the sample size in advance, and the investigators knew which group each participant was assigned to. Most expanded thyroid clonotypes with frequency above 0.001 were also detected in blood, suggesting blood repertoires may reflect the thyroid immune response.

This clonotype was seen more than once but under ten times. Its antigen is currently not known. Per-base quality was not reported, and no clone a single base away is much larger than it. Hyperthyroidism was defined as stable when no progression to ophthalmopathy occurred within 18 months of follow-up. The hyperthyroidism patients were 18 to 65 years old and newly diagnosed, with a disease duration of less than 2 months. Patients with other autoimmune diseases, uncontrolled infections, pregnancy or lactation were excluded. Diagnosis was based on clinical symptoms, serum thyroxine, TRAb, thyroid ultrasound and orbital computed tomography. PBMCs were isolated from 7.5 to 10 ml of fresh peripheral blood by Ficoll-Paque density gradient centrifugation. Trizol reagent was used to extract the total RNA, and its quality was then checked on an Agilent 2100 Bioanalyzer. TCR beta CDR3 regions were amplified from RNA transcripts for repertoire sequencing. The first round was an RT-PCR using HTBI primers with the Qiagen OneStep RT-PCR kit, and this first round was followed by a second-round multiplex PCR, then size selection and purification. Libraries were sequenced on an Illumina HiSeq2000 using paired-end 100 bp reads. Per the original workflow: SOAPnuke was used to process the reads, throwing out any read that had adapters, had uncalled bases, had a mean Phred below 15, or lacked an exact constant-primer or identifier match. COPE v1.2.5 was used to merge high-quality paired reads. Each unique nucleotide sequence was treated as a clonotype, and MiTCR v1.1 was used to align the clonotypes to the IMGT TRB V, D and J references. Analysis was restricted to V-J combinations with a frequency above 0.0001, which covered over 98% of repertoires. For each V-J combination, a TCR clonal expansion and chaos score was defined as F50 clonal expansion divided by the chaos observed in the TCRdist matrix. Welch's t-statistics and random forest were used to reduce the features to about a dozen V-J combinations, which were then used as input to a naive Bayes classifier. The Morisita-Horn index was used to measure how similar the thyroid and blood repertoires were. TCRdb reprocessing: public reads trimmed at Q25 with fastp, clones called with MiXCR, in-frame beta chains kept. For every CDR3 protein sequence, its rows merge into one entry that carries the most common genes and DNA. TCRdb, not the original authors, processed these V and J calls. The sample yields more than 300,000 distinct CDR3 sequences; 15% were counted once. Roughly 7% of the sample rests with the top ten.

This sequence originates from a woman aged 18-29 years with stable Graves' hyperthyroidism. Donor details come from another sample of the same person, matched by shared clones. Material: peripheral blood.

The DNA sequence follows: TGTGCCAGCAGCCAAGATGACAACTACGAGCAGTACTTC. Its amino acids are CASSQDDNYEQYF. This chain is built from TRBV4-2 and TRBJ2-7; there is no confident call for the D gene. The germline V gene specifies LGHNA as CDR1 and YNFKEQ as CDR2. V is pared back by 0 bases and J by 3 bases, with 6 bases lying between the germline termini. Counted from cysteine to phenylalanine, this CDR3 has 13 amino acids. Here the CDR3 DNA is all that survives: 39 bases in frame from base 1.